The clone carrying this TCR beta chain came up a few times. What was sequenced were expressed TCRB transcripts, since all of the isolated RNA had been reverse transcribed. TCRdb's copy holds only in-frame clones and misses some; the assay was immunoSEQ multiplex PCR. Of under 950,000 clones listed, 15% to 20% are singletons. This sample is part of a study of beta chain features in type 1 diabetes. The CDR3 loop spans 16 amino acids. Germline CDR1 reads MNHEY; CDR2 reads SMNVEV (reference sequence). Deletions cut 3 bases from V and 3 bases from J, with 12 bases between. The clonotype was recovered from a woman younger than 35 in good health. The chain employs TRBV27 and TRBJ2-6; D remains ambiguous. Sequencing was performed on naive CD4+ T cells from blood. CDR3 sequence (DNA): TGTGCCAGCAGTTTTGATCCGGCCCGTGGGGCCAACGTCCTGACTTTC. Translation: CASSFDPARGANVLTF.